The clone carrying this TCR beta chain was picked up a small number of times. Libraries were prepared by immunoSEQ multiplex PCR; TCRdb keeps only in-frame clonotypes and omits some of them. The sample gives tens of thousands of clones, roughly four fifths of which show up once; roughly 9.1% is in the top ten. The data are from a study of early stage breast cancer tumors. V lost 6 bases, J lost 5 bases, and 11 bases lay in between. CDR1 is MNHNS, CDR2 SASEGT, per germline. This CDR3 contains 13 residues. The sample consisted of breast tumor tissue. The receptor was derived from a person aged 25 to 45 with breast cancer. The chain couples TRBV6-1 to TRBJ1-5; D may be TRBD1 (6 bases). The CDR3 nucleotides read TGTGCCAGCAGCGTACAGGGCGATCAGCCCCAGCATTTT. Its protein product is CASSVQGDQPQHF.